This T cell receptor (beta chain) was retrieved from a study of OX40 agonist ivuxolimab in advanced cancers. This CDR3 has 15 amino acids. Trimming took 4 bases from V and 4 from J; bases not matched to a gene: 2. Germline assignment: CDR1 SGHTS and CDR2 YDEGEE. Generated by immunoSEQ multiplex PCR, the TCRdb table keeps only in-frame clones and is missing some. The sample lists tens of thousands of clones; approximately 88% were seen once. The V call is TRBV5-8, the J call TRBJ2-1; TRBD2 matches 13 bases. Sequencing was performed on CD4+ or CD8+ T cells sorted from blood, taken in a trial of the OX40 agonist ivuxolimab. The origin of this receptor is an adult with an advanced solid tumor such as melanoma, head and neck, liver or kidney cancer. CDR3 sequence reads: CASSMGLAGYNEQFF. The CDR3, as DNA: TGTGCCAGCAGCATGGGACTAGCGGGGTACAATGAGCAGTTCTTC.